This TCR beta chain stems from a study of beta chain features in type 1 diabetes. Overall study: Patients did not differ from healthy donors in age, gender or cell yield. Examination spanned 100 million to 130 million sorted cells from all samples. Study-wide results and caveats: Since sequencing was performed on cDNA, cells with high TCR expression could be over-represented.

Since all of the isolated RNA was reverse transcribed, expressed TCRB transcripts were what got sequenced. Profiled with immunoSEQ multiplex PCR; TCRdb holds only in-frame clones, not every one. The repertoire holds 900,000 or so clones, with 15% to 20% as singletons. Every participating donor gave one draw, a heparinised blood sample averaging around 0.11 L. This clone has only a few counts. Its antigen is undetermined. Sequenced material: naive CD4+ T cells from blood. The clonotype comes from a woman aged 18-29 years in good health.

The CDR3 DNA is TGTGCCAGCAGTTACTCGTGGGGGGTAGAGCAGCCCCAGCATTTT. It specifies CASSYSWGVEQPQHF. This sequence joins TRBV6-5 and TRBJ1-5; D might be TRBD1 (5 bases). From germline, CDR1 is MNHEY and CDR2 SVGAGI. Trimming shortened V by 0 bases and J by 7 bases, and 13 bases separated the two germline ends. The CDR3 has 15 amino acids.